Here is one T cell receptor (beta chain) with its context. What it recognizes is unknown. Germline V gene lookup returns CDR1 ENHRY and CDR2 SYGVKD. V gave up 0 bases and J gave up 11 bases, with 16 bases separating them. The CDR3 contains 14 residues. Data came from immunoSEQ multiplex PCR; TCRdb stores just in-frame clones and leaves some out. The table records roughly 2.1 million clones, about 93% of them present only once. The data were obtained in a study of shared clonotypes between healthy human individuals. Background on the study: Plates per donor: three CD4 naive, three CD4 memory, two CD8 naive, one CD8 memory.

Overall study findings and caveats: The generation probabilities recorded for non-shared clonotypes fell below those of clonotypes shared by all four donors.

Selected positively for CCR7 and CD45RO-negative, naive CD8 cells excluded terminally differentiated effector memory CD45RA+ cells. This clonotype was sampled from a man aged 18 to 29 in good health. Some clones in this sample may be carry-over from other donors' samples. The source material was naive CD8+ T cells from PBMCs. The chain joins TRBV10-3 to TRBJ1-1, with TRBD1 as a possible D gene (6 bases). This CDR3 is CAISESPGAFGAFF. The CDR3 DNA sequence: TGTGCCATCAGTGAGTCCCCAGGGGCTTTTGGGGCTTTCTTT.